Listed here is a single T cell receptor (beta chain). The junction does not match germline at one end; this may be a read error. This sample is drawn from a study of blood T cell repertoires in COVID-19. As for the study in general: The cDNA or gDNA used as material had been derived from T cells, B-cell-depleted T cells, or PBMCs.

Assay used: immunoSEQ multiplex PCR; TCRdb lists only in-frame clones, some missing. The table includes roughly 57,000 clones, more than 90% detected once. Sequencing was carried out using peripheral blood. This clonotype was obtained from a human donor in a cohort sampled during active COVID-19.

DNA for the CDR3: TGTGCCAGCAGCGAAGAGAGGGTTTGGCAGTTCTTC. Its translation: CASSEERVWQFF. This chain connects TRBV14 to TRBJ2-1; possible D gene TRBD2, 5 bases. The CDR3 contains 12 residues. CDR1 is SGHDN and CDR2 is FVKESK in the germline V gene.